This T cell receptor beta chain was retrieved from a study of PD-L1 blockade in urothelial cancer. Study summary: Patients' atezolizumab regimen, 1,200 mg intravenously every 3 weeks, began in the mid-2010s. Findings and caveats of the study: Tumor-associated clones in blood expanded more at 3 weeks in durable-benefit patients.

Amplification of housekeeping genes quantified FFPE tumor DNA. Data came from immunoSEQ multiplex PCR; TCRdb stores just in-frame clones and leaves some out. The sample lists approximately 1,600 clones, under 40% occurring once. The CDR3 consists of 16 residues. Germline lookup yields CDR1 LNHDA and CDR2 SQIVND (reference sequence). V shed 1 base, J shed 2 bases, and the junction held 5 bases outside the gene matches. In the case of this clone: What it binds is not known.

The J gene is TRBJ1-5, the V gene TRBV19, with TRBD1 identical over 7 bases. The sample was tumor tissue, taken before atezolizumab (anti-PD-L1) treatment. This clonotype was obtained from a woman aged 55-75 years with urothelial cancer. For the CDR3, the DNA is TGTGCCAGTAGTATAGGGTTAACAGGGGGCAATCAGCCCCAGCATTTT. It specifies CASSIGLTGGNQPQHF.